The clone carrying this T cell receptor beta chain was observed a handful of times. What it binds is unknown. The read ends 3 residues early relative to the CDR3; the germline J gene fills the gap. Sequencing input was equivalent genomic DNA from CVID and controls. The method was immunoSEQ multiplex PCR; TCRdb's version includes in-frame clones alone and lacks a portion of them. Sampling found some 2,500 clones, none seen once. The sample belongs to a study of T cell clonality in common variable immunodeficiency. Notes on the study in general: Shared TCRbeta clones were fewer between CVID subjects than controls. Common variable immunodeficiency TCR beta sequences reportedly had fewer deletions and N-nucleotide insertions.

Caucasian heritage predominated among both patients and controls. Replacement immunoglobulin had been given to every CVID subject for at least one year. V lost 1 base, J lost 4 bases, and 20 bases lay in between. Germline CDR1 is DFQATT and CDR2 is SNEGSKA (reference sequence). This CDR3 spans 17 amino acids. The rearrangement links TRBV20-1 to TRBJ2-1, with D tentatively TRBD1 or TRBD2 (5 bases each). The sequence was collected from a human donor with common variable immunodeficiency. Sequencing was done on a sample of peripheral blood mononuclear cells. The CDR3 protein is CSARGRGASSYYNEQFF. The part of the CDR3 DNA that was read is TGCAGTGCTAGAGGTAGAGGGGCCTCTTCTTATTACAATGAG.